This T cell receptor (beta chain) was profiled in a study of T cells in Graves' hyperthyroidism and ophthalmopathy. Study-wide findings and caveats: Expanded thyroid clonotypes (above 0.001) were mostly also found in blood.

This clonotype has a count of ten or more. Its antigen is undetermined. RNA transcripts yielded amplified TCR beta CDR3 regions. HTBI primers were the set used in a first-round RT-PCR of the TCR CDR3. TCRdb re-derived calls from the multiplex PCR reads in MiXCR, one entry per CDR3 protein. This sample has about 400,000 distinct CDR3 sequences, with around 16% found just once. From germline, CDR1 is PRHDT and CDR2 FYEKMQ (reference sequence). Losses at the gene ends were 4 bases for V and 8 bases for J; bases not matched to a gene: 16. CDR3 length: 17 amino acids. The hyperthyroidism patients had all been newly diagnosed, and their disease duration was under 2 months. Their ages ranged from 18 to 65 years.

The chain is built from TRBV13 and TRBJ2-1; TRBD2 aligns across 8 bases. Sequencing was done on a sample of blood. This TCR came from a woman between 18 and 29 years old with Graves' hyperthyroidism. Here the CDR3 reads CASSSLIQRGSGDEQFF. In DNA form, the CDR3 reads TGTGCCAGCAGCTCCCTTATCCAGCGGGGGAGCGGGGATGAGCAGTTCTTC.